Sequencing of this TCR beta chain was carried out in a study of CD8+CD57+ T cells in acquired aplastic anemia. In its sample, this clonotype was seen many times. The template for TCR beta VDJ and CDR3 sequence profiling was genomic DNA. TCRdb called the reads again in MiXCR, with one record for every CDR3 protein. The repertoire has about 220,000 distinct CDR3 sequences, approximately 35% of them found once; the top ten carry 0.95% to 1.3%. Germline lookup yields CDR1 SGHRS and CDR2 YFSETQ. The CDR3 is made up of 13 amino acids. V lost 3 bases and J lost 6, with 10 bases in between. Sequencing was performed on sorted CD4+, CD8+, or CD8+CD57+ T cells (not recorded which) from PBMCs. This chain links TRBV5-1 with TRBJ2-1; either TRBD1 or TRBD2 may fit D (5 bases each). The clonotype was recovered from a human donor in good health, serving as a control. In nucleotides, the CDR3 is TGCGCCAGCAGCTCGGGACCTTCCAATGAGCAGTTCTTC. It yields the protein CASSSGPSNEQFF.